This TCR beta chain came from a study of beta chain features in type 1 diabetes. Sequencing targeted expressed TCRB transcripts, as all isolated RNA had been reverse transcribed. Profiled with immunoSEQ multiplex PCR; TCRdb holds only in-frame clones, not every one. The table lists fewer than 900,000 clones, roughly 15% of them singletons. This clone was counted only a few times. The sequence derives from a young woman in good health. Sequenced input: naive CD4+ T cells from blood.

DNA of the CDR3: TGTGCCAGCAGTGAATCACCAGGGGGCTACGAGCAGTACTTC. Encoded protein: CASSESPGGYEQYF. The chain recombines TRBV6-1 with TRBJ2-7; 7 bases line up with TRBD1. Germline lookup yields CDR1 MNHNS and CDR2 SASEGT. V lost 2 bases, J lost 3 bases, and 4 bases stayed unmatched. The CDR3 totals 14 residues.